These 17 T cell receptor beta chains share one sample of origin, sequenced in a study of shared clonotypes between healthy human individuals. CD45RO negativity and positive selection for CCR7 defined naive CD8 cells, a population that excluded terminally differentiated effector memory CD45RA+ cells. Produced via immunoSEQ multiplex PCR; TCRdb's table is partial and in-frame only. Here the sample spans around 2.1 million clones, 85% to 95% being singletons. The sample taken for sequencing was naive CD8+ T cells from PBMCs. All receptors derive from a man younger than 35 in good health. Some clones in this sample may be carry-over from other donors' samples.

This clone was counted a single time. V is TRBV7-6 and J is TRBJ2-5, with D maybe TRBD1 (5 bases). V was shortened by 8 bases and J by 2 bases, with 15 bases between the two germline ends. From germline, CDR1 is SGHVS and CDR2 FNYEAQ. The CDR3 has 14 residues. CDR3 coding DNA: TGTGCCAGCTCTCGCAGGACATATCAAGAGACCCAGTACTTC. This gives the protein CASSRRTYQETQYF.

Here the CDR3 DNA reads TGTGCCAGCAGCCAAGGGGGCCTCCAAGCTTTCTTT. It specifies CASSQGGLQAFF. The chain combines TRBV4-2 with TRBJ1-1; D might be TRBD1 (5 bases). Germline values: CDR1 LGHNA, CDR2 YNFKEQ. This CDR3 has 12 amino acids. The V and J ends lost 1 base and 9 bases respectively, with 9 bases between them.

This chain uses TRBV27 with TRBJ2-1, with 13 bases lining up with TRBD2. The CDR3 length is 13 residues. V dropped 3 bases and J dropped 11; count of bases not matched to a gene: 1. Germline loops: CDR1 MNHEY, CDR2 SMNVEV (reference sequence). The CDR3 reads CASSLGLAGKQFF. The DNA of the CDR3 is TGTGCCAGCAGTTTGGGACTAGCGGGGAAGCAGTTCTTC.

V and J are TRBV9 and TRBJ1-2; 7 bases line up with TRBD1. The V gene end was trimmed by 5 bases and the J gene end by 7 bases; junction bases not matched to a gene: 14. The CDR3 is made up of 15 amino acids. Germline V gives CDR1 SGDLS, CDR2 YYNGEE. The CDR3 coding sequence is TGTGCCAGCAGACCTTACTCAGGGGGTAGAAGTGGCTACACCTTC. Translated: CASRPYSGGRSGYTF.

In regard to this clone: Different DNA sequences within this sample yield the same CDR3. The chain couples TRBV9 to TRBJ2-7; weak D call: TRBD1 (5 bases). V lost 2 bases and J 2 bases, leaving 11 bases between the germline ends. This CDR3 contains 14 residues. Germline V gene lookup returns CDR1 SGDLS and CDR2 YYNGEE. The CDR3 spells CASSVGVGAYEQYF. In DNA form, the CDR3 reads TGTGCCAGCAGCGTTGGGGTAGGGGCCTACGAGCAGTACTTC.

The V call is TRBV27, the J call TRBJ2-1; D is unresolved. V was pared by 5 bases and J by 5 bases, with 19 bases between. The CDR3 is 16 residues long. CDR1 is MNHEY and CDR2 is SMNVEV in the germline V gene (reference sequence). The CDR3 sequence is CASSQVLGVVNNEQFF. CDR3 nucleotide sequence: TGTGCCAGCAGTCAGGTGCTTGGTGTGGTAAACAATGAGCAGTTCTTC.

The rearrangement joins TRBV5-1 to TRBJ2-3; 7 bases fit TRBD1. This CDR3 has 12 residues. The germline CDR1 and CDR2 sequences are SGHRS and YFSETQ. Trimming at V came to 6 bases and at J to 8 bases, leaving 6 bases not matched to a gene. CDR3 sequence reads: CASTTGDGTQYF. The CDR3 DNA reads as TGCGCCAGCACAACAGGGGATGGTACGCAGTATTTT.

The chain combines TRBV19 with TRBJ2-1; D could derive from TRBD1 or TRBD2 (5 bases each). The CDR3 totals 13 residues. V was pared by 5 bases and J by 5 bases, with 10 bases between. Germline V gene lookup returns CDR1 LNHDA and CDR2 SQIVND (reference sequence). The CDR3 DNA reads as TGTGCCAGTAGTCCGGGACCAAACAATGAGCAGTTCTTC. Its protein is CASSPGPNNEQFF.

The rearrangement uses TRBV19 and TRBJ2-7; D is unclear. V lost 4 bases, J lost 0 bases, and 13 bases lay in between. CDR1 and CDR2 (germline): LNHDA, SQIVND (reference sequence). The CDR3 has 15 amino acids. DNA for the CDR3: TGTGCCAGTAGTACAATACAGAGAAACTCCTACGAGCAGTACTTC. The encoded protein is CASSTIQRNSYEQYF.

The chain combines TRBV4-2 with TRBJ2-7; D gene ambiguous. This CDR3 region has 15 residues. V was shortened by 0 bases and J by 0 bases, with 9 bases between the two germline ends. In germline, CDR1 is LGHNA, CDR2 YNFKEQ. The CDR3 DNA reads TGTGCCAGCAGCCAAGATCGGCAGCTCTCCTACGAGCAGTACTTC. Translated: CASSQDRQLSYEQYF.

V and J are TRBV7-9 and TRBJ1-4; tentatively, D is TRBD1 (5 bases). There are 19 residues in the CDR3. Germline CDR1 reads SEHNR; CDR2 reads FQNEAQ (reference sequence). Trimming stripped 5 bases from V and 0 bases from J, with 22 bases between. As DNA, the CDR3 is TGTGCCAGCAGCGCAACCATGAGGGACCGACACGCAACTAATGAAAAACTGTTTTTT. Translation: CASSATMRDRHATNEKLFF.

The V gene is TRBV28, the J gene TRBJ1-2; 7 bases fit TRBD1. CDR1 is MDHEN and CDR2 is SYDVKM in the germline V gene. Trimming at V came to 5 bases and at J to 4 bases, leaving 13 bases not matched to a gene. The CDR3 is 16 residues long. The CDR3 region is CASSRFRDRALYGYTF. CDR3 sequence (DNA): TGTGCCAGCAGTCGTTTCCGGGACAGAGCCCTCTATGGCTACACCTTC.

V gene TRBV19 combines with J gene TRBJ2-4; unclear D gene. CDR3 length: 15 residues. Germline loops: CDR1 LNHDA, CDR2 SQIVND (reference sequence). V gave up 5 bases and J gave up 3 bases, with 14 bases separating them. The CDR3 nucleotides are TGTGCCAGTAGTGTATCAGGTCACGTCAAAAACATTCAGTACTTC. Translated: CASSVSGHVKNIQYF.

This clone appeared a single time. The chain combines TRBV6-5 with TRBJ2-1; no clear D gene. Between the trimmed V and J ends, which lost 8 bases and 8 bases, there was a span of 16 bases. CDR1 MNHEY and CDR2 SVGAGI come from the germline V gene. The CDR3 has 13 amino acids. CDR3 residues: CASGPVEIHEQFF. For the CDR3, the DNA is TGTGCCAGCGGACCCGTCGAGATCCATGAGCAGTTCTTC.

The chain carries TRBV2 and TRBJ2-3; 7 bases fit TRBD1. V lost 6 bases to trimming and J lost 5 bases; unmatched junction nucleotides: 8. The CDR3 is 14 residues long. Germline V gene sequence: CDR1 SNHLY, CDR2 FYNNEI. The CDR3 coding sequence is TGTGCCAGCAGCGACGACAGGGTTAGAGATACGCAGTATTTT. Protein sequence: CASSDDRVRDTQYF.

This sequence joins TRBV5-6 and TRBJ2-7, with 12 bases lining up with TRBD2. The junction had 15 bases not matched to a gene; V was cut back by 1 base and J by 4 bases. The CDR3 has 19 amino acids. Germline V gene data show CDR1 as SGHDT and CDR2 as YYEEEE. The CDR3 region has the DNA TGTGCCAGCAGCTTGTGGGACAAAGTACTAGCGGGGGGAGGGTACGAGCAGTACTTC. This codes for CASSLWDKVLAGGGYEQYF.

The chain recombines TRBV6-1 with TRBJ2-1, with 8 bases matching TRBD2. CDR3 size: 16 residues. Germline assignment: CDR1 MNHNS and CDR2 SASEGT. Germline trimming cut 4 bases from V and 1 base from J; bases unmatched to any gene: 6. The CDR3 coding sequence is TGTGCCAGCAGTGGTTTTCTAGCGGGTTCCTACAATGAGCAGTTCTTC. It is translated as CASSGFLAGSYNEQFF.